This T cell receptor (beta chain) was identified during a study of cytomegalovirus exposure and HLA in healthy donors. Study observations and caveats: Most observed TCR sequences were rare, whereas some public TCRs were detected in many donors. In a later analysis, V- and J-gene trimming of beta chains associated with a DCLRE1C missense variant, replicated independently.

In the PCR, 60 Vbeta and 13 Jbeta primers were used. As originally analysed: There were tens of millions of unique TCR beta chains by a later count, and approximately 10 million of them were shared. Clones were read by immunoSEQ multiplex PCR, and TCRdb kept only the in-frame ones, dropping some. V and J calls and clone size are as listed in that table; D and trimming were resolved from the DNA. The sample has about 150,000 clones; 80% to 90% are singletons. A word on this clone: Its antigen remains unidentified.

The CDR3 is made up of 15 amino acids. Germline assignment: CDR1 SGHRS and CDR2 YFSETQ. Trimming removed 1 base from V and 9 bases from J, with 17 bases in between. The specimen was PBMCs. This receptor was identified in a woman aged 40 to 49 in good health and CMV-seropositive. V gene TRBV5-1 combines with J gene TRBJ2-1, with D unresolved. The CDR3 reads CASSLSSSRPGEQFF. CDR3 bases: TGCGCCAGCAGCTTGTCGTCGAGTAGACCGGGTGAGCAGTTCTTC.